These 19 T cell receptor beta chains share one sample of origin, sequenced in a study of metastatic and nonmetastatic thyroid tumors. MiXCR was used by TCRdb to re-call the PCR reads. In the table there are around 19,000 clones, 25% to 30% of which are singletons. All patients reached thyroid surgery having received no treatment beforehand. Source material: tumor tissue. The receptors derive from a male donor with papillary thyroid cancer or a benign thyroid nodule (not recorded which). Some clones in this sample may be carry-over from other donors' samples.

This clone occurred many times. This chain connects TRBV7-3 to TRBJ1-1; D may be TRBD1 (6 bases). The CDR3 is 15 amino acids. Deletions cut 4 bases from V and 1 base from J, with 13 bases between. Germline V gene lookup returns CDR1 SGHTA and CDR2 FQGTGA. CDR3 DNA sequence: TGTGCCAGCAGCTCCCTCGGGACAAGGAACACTGAAGCTTTCTTT. It encodes CASSSLGTRNTEAFF.

This clone is labeled medium-sized. The chain joins TRBV5-1 to TRBJ2-2; 10 positions agree with TRBD2. CDR3 length: 16 residues. In germline, CDR1 is SGHRS, CDR2 YFSETQ. V shed 5 bases, J shed 3 bases, and the junction held 7 bases outside the gene matches. The CDR3 DNA reads TGCGCCAGCAGACCCCCGGGACTAGCGTACACCGGGGAGCTGTTTTTT. It codes for CASRPPGLAYTGELFF.

This clone was recorded many times. J is TRBJ2-3 and V is TRBV6-2 or TRBV6-3; TRBD1 agrees at 7 bases. Germline CDR1 and CDR2: MNHEY and SVGEGT. This CDR3 has 15 residues. Trimming removed 5 bases from V and 3 bases from J; junction bases left unmatched: 8. The CDR3 here is CASSPQGVTTDTQYF. CDR3 bases: TGTGCCAGCAGTCCCCAGGGGGTAACGACAGATACGCAGTATTTT.

This clone was recorded at least ten times. The V call is TRBV6-1, the J call TRBJ2-7; weak D call: TRBD1 (6 bases). Germline V CDR1 and CDR2: MNHNS, SASEGT. This CDR3 spans 14 amino acids. V was shortened by 7 bases and J by 3 bases, with 16 bases between the two germline ends. CDR3 sequence: CASKTTGRIYEQYF. CDR3 DNA sequence: TGTGCCAGCAAGACAACAGGGAGAATCTACGAGCAGTACTTC.

This clone is classed as medium-sized. The genes are TRBV6-1 and TRBJ1-2; D perhaps matches TRBD1 (5 bases). The CDR3 is 11 amino acids. V gave up 5 bases and J gave up 7 bases, with 8 bases separating them. CDR1 and CDR2 (germline): MNHNS, SASEGT. CDR3 bases: TGTGCCAGCAGTTGGGGGGGTGGCTACACCTTC. Its translation is CASSWGGGYTF.

This clone is deemed medium-sized. The chain links TRBV20-1 to TRBJ1-5; no reliable D call. This CDR3 is built from 14 residues. The V gene's germline CDR1 is DFQATT and CDR2 SNEGSKA (reference sequence). Trimming cost V 6 bases and J 0 bases, with 12 bases left between them. The CDR3 bases are TGCAGTGCAAAGACGGATTATAGCAATCAGCCCCAGCATTTT. Residues: CSAKTDYSNQPQHF.

This clone was observed a handful of times. This may stem from a read error, because a much larger clone lies one nucleotide away. The CDR3 DNA reads TGTGCCAGCATAACTCCGTGGCGCAACACTGAAGCTTTCTTC. It yields the protein CASITPWRNTEAFF. J is TRBJ1-1 and V is TRBV28; the D is unclear. In germline, CDR1 is MDHEN, CDR2 SYDVKM. The CDR3 loop spans 14 amino acids.

There are a few counts of this clone. One end of the junction does not line up with germline, which may come from a read error. The chain carries TRBV12-3 or TRBV12-4 and TRBJ1-1; D might be TRBD1 (5 bases). The CDR3 extends over 14 amino acids. This chain's CDR3 is CASSLVGTRTEAFF. Written as DNA, the CDR3 is TGTGCCAGCAGCTTAGTCGGGACTCGTACTGAAGCTTTCTTT.

This clone occurred a few times. This chain joins TRBV28 and TRBJ1-2, with a tentative D call TRBD1 (5 bases). Germline assignment: CDR1 MDHEN and CDR2 SYDVKM. V shed 7 bases and J shed 10 bases, with 16 bases lying between them. The CDR3 covers 12 residues. This CDR3 reads CASKTGQVDYTF. The DNA for the CDR3 is TGTGCCAGCAAAACGGGGCAGGTCGACTACACCTTC.

This clone has ten or more counts. Distinct nucleotide sequences in the sample also encode this CDR3. The V gene is TRBV12-3 or TRBV12-4, the J gene TRBJ2-3; D not certain. Trimming stripped 3 bases from V and 4 bases from J, with 2 bases between. The CDR3 loop spans 11 amino acids. CDR3 bases: TGTGCCAGCAGTTTCTCAGATACGCAGTATTTT. Its translation: CASSFSDTQYF.

V and J are TRBV12-3 or TRBV12-4 and TRBJ2-7; D not certain. V was cut by 5 bases and J by 7 bases, with 15 bases left in between. The CDR3 loop spans 13 amino acids. In nucleotides, the CDR3 is TGTGCCAGCAGTGTCCGTCGCGGAGAGGAGCAGTACTTC. Translation: CASSVRRGEEQYF.

V and J are TRBV18 and TRBJ2-3; TRBD1 aligns across 8 bases. The J segment lost 2 bases and the V segment lost 6 bases, leaving 7 bases of the junction unmatched. The CDR3 spans 15 residues. The germline V gene has CDR1 KGHSH and CDR2 LQKENI. CDR3 loop: CASSGNRGATDTQYF. In nucleotides, the CDR3 is TGTGCCAGCTCGGGGAACAGGGGGGCCACAGATACGCAGTATTTT.

The CDR3 here is CSARPGRSNQPQHF. CDR3 DNA sequence: TGCAGTGCTAGACCCGGGAGGAGCAATCAGCCCCAGCATTTT. The rearrangement joins TRBV20-1 to TRBJ1-5; D not certain. CDR1 is DFQATT, CDR2 SNEGSKA, per germline (reference sequence). CDR3 length: 14 amino acids. The V end lost 2 bases, the J end lost 1 base, and 9 bases lay between the germline ends.

This chain uses TRBV5-1 with TRBJ1-2; 9 bases are shared with TRBD1. The CDR3 runs 15 residues. Trimming cost V 5 bases and J 14 bases; bases outside gene matches: 19. Germline assignment: CDR1 SGHRS and CDR2 YFSETQ. CDR3 sequence: CASSPGQGEVYGQTF. CDR3 nucleotide sequence: TGCGCCAGCAGTCCGGGACAGGGCGAGGTGTATGGCCAGACCTTC.

This clone has ten or more counts. This chain connects TRBV20-1 to TRBJ2-1; weak D call: TRBD2 (6 bases). V was shortened by 1 base and J by 2 bases, with 12 bases between the two germline ends. Germline-derived CDR1 and CDR2 are DFQATT and SNEGSKA (reference sequence). This CDR3 contains 15 residues. In DNA, the CDR3 is TGCAGTGCTAGAGCTCCCGGGAGAGCCTACAATGAGCAGTTCTTC. Translated, it gives CSARAPGRAYNEQFF.

The sample holds many counts of this clone. The same CDR3 can be traced to other DNA sequences in this sample. The J gene is TRBJ1-2, the V gene TRBV3-1, with D possibly matching TRBD1 (6 bases). The V end was cut by 1 base, the J end by 0 bases, with 15 bases between. The CDR3 extends over 17 amino acids. Germline CDR1 LGHDT, CDR2 YNNKEL (reference sequence). The CDR3 reads CASSQAARGTTNYGYTF. DNA for the CDR3: TGTGCCAGCAGCCAAGCTGCCAGGGGCACTACTAACTATGGCTACACCTTC. Full variable domain (remainder filled in from reference TRBV3-1 and TRBJ1-2): DTAVSQTPKYLVTQMGNDKSIKCEQNLGHDTMYWYKQDSKKFLKIMFSYNNKELIINETVPNRFSPKSPDKAHLNLHINSLELGDSAVYFCASSQAARGTTNYGYTFGSGTRLTVV.

This clone was counted ten times or more. The chain employs TRBV9 and TRBJ2-3, with 8 bases that match TRBD1. The CDR3 sequence is 16 residues long. The V segment lost 6 bases and the J segment 4 bases; nucleotides outside the gene matches: 13. Per germline, CDR1 SGDLS and CDR2 YYNGEE. CDR3 loop: CASTLTPDRVADTQYF. The CDR3 nucleotides read TGTGCCAGCACCCTAACCCCGGACAGGGTCGCAGATACGCAGTATTTT.

This clone was seen more than once but under ten times. V is TRBV28 and J is TRBJ2-7; TRBD2 aligns across 10 bases. Germline loops: CDR1 MDHEN, CDR2 SYDVKM. The J segment lost 4 bases and the V segment lost 5 bases, leaving 8 bases of the junction unmatched. CDR3 length: 15 amino acids. CDR3 coding DNA: TGTGCCAGCAGTCTCCTACTAGCGGGAACTTACGAGCAGTACTTC. Encoded protein: CASSLLLAGTYEQYF.

This clone was found a few times. Since a much larger clone is just one base distant, this may be a read error. In this CDR3 the conserved last residue, phenylalanine or tryptophan, is missing, so a read error is likely. V is TRBV29-1 and J is TRBJ1-4; possible D gene TRBD1, 5 bases. CDR1 and CDR2 from the germline V gene are SQVTM and ANQGSEA. The CDR3 length is 12 residues. V lost 7 bases and J 7 bases, leaving 13 bases between the germline ends. The CDR3 nucleotides read TGCAGCGCCGGGGGGGGAGGTGAAAAACTGTTTCTT. Translating it yields CSAGGGGEKLFL.